Below, one T cell receptor beta chain is given with its context. TCRdb's table, derived via immunoSEQ multiplex PCR, lists solely in-frame clones and lacks some. The sample records about 140,000 clones, 70% to 90% being singletons. These data originate in a study of T cell responses to AZD1222 COVID-19 vaccine. The sample in question was peripheral blood, obtained on day 0 of AZD1222 vaccination. The receptor was derived from an adult in good health.

CDR3 coding DNA: TGTGCCAGTAGGCAGACAGGGGCTTCTGAAAAACTGTTTTTT. Translating gives CASRQTGASEKLFF. The chain joins TRBV19 to TRBJ1-4; TRBD1 matches at 8 bases. The germline gives CDR1 LNHDA, CDR2 SQIVND (reference sequence). The CDR3 consists of 14 residues. The junction had 7 bases not matched to a gene; V was cut back by 6 bases and J by 7 bases.